The T cell receptor (beta chain) described here comes from a study of radiation and T cells in renal cell carcinoma. The time point: baseline pretreatment blood. Sample treatment: 15 Gy SBRT to primary tumor, nephrectomy 4 weeks later. CDR3 size: 14 residues. CDR1 and CDR2 from the germline V gene are MNHEY and SVGAGI. Trimming removed 6 bases from V and 7 bases from J, with 13 bases in between. The data were produced by immunoSEQ multiplex PCR, yet TCRdb's version contains in-frame clones alone and is incomplete. The profile shows about 140,000 clones, 75% to 90% of them singletons. The source was blood, collected from a patient whose treatment included radiotherapy and nephrectomy. The clonotype was recovered from a woman in her fifties or sixties with renal cell carcinoma. The chain employs TRBV6-5 and TRBJ1-6; D unresolved. The CDR3 loop reads CASSLGLRNSPLHF. CDR3 DNA: TGTGCCAGCAGCCTCGGACTGCGCAATTCACCCCTCCACTTT.